A single sample is the source of the 14 T cell receptor beta chains below, sequenced in a study of post-analysis software for immune sequencing data. General study findings and limits: TRBV5-6, TRBV5-1 and TRBV20-1 were among about 5 TRBV segments more frequent in patients than controls.

Unique molecular identifiers featured in each of the TCR beta cDNA libraries. TCRdb reprocessed the PCR reads with MiXCR, giving one entry per CDR3 protein. The sample includes 800,000 to 950,000 distinct CDR3 sequences, about 50% of them seen just once. These receptors' targets are unknown. Specimen: blood. The receptors shown here come from a girl between 10 and 17 years old with multiple sclerosis.

The chain joins TRBV4-2 to TRBJ2-7; 8 positions agree with TRBD2. Germline CDR1 is LGHNA and CDR2 is YNFKEQ. V gave up 0 bases and J gave up 0 bases; unmatched junction bases: 1. The CDR3 runs to 15 residues. DNA of the CDR3: TGTGCCAGCAGCCAAGATAGCGGGGCCTCCTACGAGCAGTACTTC. Its protein product is CASSQDSGASYEQYF.

This clonotype was observed a few times. The chain carries TRBV11-2 and TRBJ2-7; 7 bases agree with TRBD1. Germline CDR1 is SGHAT and CDR2 is FQNNGV. Trimming at V came to 5 bases and at J to 2 bases, leaving 6 bases not matched to a gene. The CDR3 extends over 14 amino acids. CDR3 loop: CASSPTDRTYEQYF. The CDR3 coding sequence is TGTGCCAGCAGCCCAACGGACAGGACCTACGAGCAGTACTTC.

The chain combines TRBV7-2 with TRBJ1-2; the match to TRBD1 covers 8 bases. The CDR3 runs to 15 residues. Germline V CDR1 and CDR2: SGHTA, FQGNSA. The J segment lost 2 bases and the V segment lost 5 bases, leaving 7 bases of the junction unmatched. The CDR3 loop is CASSIATGGNYGYTF. The CDR3 coding sequence is TGTGCCAGCAGCATCGCAACAGGGGGAAACTATGGCTACACCTTC.

The rearrangement links TRBV7-9 to TRBJ2-7; TRBD1 matches at 7 bases. Germline V lookup: CDR1 SEHNR, CDR2 FQNEAQ (reference sequence). Unmatched junction bases numbered 7, after V lost 5 bases and J lost 6 bases. The length of the CDR3 is 13 residues. CDR3 DNA: TGTGCCAGCAGCGACAGGGCTCTCGGCGAGCAGTACTTC. Translation: CASSDRALGEQYF.

This sequence joins TRBV7-3 and TRBJ2-1; perhaps TRBD1 as D (5 bases). V lost 5 bases and J 7 bases, leaving 15 bases between the germline ends. Germline CDR1 reads SGHTA; CDR2 reads FQGTGA. The CDR3 has 14 residues. The CDR3 DNA reads TGTGCCAGCAGCCATTCTAGGGGAAGGAATGAGCAGTTCTTC. Residues: CASSHSRGRNEQFF.

This clonotype came up a few times. This sequence joins TRBV30 and TRBJ2-6, with D possibly being TRBD1 (7 bases). Germline V gene lookup returns CDR1 GTSNPN and CDR2 SVGIG (reference sequence). This CDR3 is built from 17 residues. Deletions cut 7 bases from V and 1 base from J, with 20 bases between. In DNA, the CDR3 is TGTGCCTCAATCCGGGGGCCGACAGGGTCTGGGGCCAACGTCCTGACTTTC. Translation: CASIRGPTGSGANVLTF.

The table lists this clonotype with a few counts. This chain joins TRBV4-1 and TRBJ1-2; 7 nucleotides agree with TRBD1. J gave up 6 bases and V 0 bases, and 10 bases lay outside the gene matches. From germline, CDR1 is MGHRA and CDR2 YSYEKL. The CDR3 extends over 16 amino acids. In nucleotides, the CDR3 is TGCGCCAGCAGCCAAGATTCAAACAGGGGTAATAATGGCTACACCTTC. It is translated as CASSQDSNRGNNGYTF.

This sequence joins TRBV12-3 or TRBV12-4 and TRBJ1-6, with D possibly being TRBD1 (5 bases). The CDR3 is 12 amino acids. V was cut by 8 bases and J by 7 bases, with 9 bases left in between. The DNA for the CDR3 is TGTGCCAGCGGCAGGGCCAATTCACCCCTCCACTTT. Translating it yields CASGRANSPLHF.

V and J are TRBV7-9 and TRBJ1-2, with 10 bases fitting TRBD1. CDR3 length equals 15 residues. With 5 bases clipped from V and 2 bases from J, the junction kept 5 bases outside the gene matches. The germline gives CDR1 SEHNR, CDR2 FQNEAQ (reference sequence). The CDR3 nucleotides read TGTGCCAGCAGCAACAGGGACAGGGGAAACTATGGCTACACCTTC. It translates to CASSNRDRGNYGYTF.

This clonotype was observed a handful of times. The rearrangement links TRBV11-2 to TRBJ2-2; perhaps TRBD1 as D (6 bases). Trimming took off 5 bases at V and 4 bases at J, with 14 bases between the two ends. The length of the CDR3 is 15 residues. Germline CDR1 is SGHAT and CDR2 is FQNNGV. The chain's CDR3 is CASSSLQGSTGELFF. The DNA of the CDR3 is TGTGCCAGCAGCAGTCTACAGGGATCCACCGGGGAGCTGTTTTTT.

The genes are TRBV29-1 and TRBJ2-1; the D gene is possibly TRBD2 (7 bases). This CDR3 has 14 residues. Germline V gives CDR1 SQVTM, CDR2 ANQGSEA. V dropped 7 bases and J dropped 9 bases, with 22 bases sitting between them. The CDR3 sequence is CSADTRRGGSEQFF. The CDR3 DNA sequence: TGCAGCGCTGACACCCGTAGGGGGGGGAGTGAGCAGTTCTTC.

The genes are TRBV12-3 or TRBV12-4 and TRBJ2-7, with a tentative D call TRBD1 (6 bases). The J call is in doubt because the DNA end fits TRBJ2-5 better. The CDR3 length is 18 residues. In DNA form, the CDR3 reads TGTGCCAGCAGTTTAGCCCTGACCAACATCCTAAGGGGGGAGACCCAGTACTTC. Translating gives CASSLALTNILRGETQYF.

The V and J genes are TRBV14 and TRBJ2-5, with unresolved D. This CDR3 contains 15 residues. V lost 1 base, J lost 2 bases, and 11 bases lay in between. In germline, CDR1 is SGHDN, CDR2 FVKESK. CDR3 nucleotides: TGTGCCAGCAGCCAAGGGGCGTGGCCTCAAGAGACCCAGTACTTC. The encoded protein is CASSQGAWPQETQYF.

This clonotype appeared a few times. The chain uses TRBV12-3 or TRBV12-4 and TRBJ2-1; 11 bases map to TRBD2. The CDR3 covers 16 residues. J gave up 7 bases and V 0 bases, and 5 bases lay outside the gene matches. CDR3 protein: CASSLALAGGRNEQFF. DNA for the CDR3: TGTGCCAGCAGTTTAGCGCTAGCGGGAGGTAGAAATGAGCAGTTCTTC.